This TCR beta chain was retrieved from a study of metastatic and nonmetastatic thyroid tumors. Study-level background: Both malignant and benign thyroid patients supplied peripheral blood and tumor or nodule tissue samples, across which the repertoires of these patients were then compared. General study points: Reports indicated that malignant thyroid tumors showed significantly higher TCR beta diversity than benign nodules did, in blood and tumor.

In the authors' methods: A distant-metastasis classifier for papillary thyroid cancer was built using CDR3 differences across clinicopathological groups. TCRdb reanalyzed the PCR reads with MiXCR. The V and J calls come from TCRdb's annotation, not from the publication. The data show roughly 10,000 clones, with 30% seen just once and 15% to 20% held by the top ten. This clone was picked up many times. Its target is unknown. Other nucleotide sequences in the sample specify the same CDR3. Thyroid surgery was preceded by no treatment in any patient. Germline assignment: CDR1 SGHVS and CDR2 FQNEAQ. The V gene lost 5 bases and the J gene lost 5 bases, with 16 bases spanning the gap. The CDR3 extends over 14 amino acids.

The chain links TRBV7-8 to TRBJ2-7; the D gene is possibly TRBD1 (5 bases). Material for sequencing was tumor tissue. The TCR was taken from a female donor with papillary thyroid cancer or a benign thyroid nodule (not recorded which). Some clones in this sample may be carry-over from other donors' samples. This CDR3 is CASSLSVGPNEQYF. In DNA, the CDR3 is TGTGCCAGCAGCCTATCCGTGGGGCCGAACGAGCAGTACTTC.